Shown below are 17 T cell receptor beta chains from a single sample sequenced in a study of OX40 agonist ivuxolimab in advanced cancers. TCRdb keeps only in-frame clones here, not all; method: immunoSEQ multiplex PCR. The data show under 50,000 clones, with approximately 80% seen just once and about 5% held by the top ten. Sequenced here: CD4+ or CD8+ T cells sorted from blood, sampled in a trial of the OX40 agonist ivuxolimab. The source of these receptors is an adult with an advanced solid tumor such as melanoma, head and neck, liver or kidney cancer.

The V call is TRBV28, the J call TRBJ1-6; D might be TRBD1 (5 bases). V lost 7 bases, J lost 9 bases, and 19 bases lay in between. Germline CDR1 MDHEN, CDR2 SYDVKM. The CDR3 is 15 residues long. This chain's CDR3 is CASTPTAGGGSPLHF. In DNA form, the CDR3 reads TGTGCCAGCACGCCGACGGCAGGCGGGGGTTCACCCCTCCACTTT.

This clone was detected once. This chain joins TRBV18 and TRBJ2-2, with a weak D call TRBD1 (6 bases). Per the germline V gene, CDR1 is KGHSH and CDR2 is LQKENI. This CDR3 spans 15 amino acids. The germline V and J ends were trimmed by 3 bases and 5 bases, with 13 bases remaining between them. The CDR3 protein is CASSPPWTVTGELFF. The CDR3 coding sequence is TGTGCCAGCTCACCCCCCTGGACAGTTACCGGGGAGCTGTTTTTT.

This clone was detected once. CDR3 DNA: TGTGCCAGCTCGGGAAATTACCTCTCCTACGAGCAGTACTTC. Amino acid sequence: CASSGNYLSYEQYF. The rearrangement links TRBV18 to TRBJ2-7; D gene uncertain. Trimming took off 6 bases at V and 0 bases at J, with 12 bases between the two ends. From germline, CDR1 is KGHSH and CDR2 LQKENI. This CDR3 is built from 14 residues.

CDR3 coding DNA: TGTGCCATCAGTGAAACGATGAACACTGAAGCTTTCTTT. Translated: CAISETMNTEAFF. J is TRBJ1-1 and V is TRBV10-3; D uncertain. CDR1 is ENHRY and CDR2 is SYGVKD in the germline V gene. V lost 3 bases to trimming and J lost 0 bases, with 5 bases between them. The CDR3 spans 13 residues.

This chain uses TRBV14 with TRBJ2-3; D is unresolved. Germline assignment: CDR1 SGHDN and CDR2 FVKESK. The length of the CDR3 is 16 residues. V was shortened by 3 bases and J by 0 bases, with 13 bases between the two germline ends. CDR3 region: CASSHIRAVSTDTQYF. The CDR3 coding sequence is TGTGCCAGCAGCCACATACGGGCGGTTAGCACAGATACGCAGTATTTT.

The chain carries TRBV7-9 and TRBJ2-7; 9 bases map to TRBD1. CDR3 length equals 14 residues. The J segment lost 7 bases and the V segment lost 5 bases, leaving 9 bases of the junction unmatched. Germline-derived CDR1 and CDR2 are SEHNR and FQNEAQ (reference sequence). CDR3: CASSLTGGEWEQYF. Here the CDR3 DNA reads TGTGCCAGCAGCCTAACAGGGGGCGAGTGGGAGCAGTACTTC.

V usage is TRBV5-6 and J usage is TRBJ2-1; D call uncertain. From germline, CDR1 is SGHDT and CDR2 YYEEEE. This CDR3 comprises 12 residues. Trimming cost V 2 bases and J 5 bases, with 5 bases left between them. CDR3 nucleotide sequence: TGTGCCAGCAGCTTTATTAACAATGAGCAGTTCTTC. It is translated as CASSFINNEQFF. Full variable domain (outside the CDR3, taken from reference TRBV5-6 and TRBJ2-1): DAGVTQSPTHLIKTRGQQVTLRCSPKSGHDTVSWYQQALGQGPQFIFQYYEEEERQRGNFPDRFSGHQFPNYSSELNVNALLLGDSALYLCASSFINNEQFFGPGTRLTVL.

The chain links TRBV6-5 to TRBJ1-6; D unclear. Trimming left V 0 bases short and J 2 bases short, with 8 bases between. In germline, CDR1 is MNHEY, CDR2 SVGAGI. This CDR3 contains 16 residues. The CDR3 here is CASSYSSTAYNSPLHF. CDR3 in DNA: TGTGCCAGCAGTTACTCGAGTACAGCCTATAATTCACCCCTCCACTTT.

The chain uses TRBV10-3 and TRBJ1-1; D is uncertain. Between the trimmed V and J ends, which lost 7 bases and 5 bases, there was a span of 20 bases. The CDR3 spans 15 residues. Germline V gene data show CDR1 as ENHRY and CDR2 as SYGVKD. The CDR3 bases are TGTGCCATCAAGAGTTTAGGTCCGGGGAGGACTGAAGCTTTCTTT. Its translation is CAIKSLGPGRTEAFF.

The V gene is TRBV27, the J gene TRBJ1-1; D remains unclear. In germline, CDR1 is MNHEY, CDR2 SMNVEV (reference sequence). The V gene lost 7 bases and the J gene lost 0 bases, with 15 bases spanning the gap. The CDR3 totals 15 residues. The CDR3 DNA reads TGTGCCAGCATGGGAGGCAAGGCTTTGAACACTGAAGCTTTCTTT. Protein sequence: CASMGGKALNTEAFF.

The CDR3 loop is CASSDPDGGGRAIGELFF. CDR3 sequence (DNA): TGTGCCAGCAGTGACCCTGATGGAGGCGGGAGGGCCATCGGGGAGCTGTTTTTT. The rearrangement joins TRBV6-1 to TRBJ2-2, with 9 bases aligning to TRBD2. Germline V lookup: CDR1 MNHNS, CDR2 SASEGT. This CDR3 has 18 residues. V dropped 3 bases and J dropped 7; count of bases not matched to a gene: 15.

This rearrangement joins TRBV2 to TRBJ2-5; TRBD2 might be the D (5 bases). Germline-derived CDR1 and CDR2 are SNHLY and FYNNEI. The V end was cut by 5 bases, the J end by 2 bases, with 12 bases between. The CDR3 is 14 residues long. The CDR3 spells CASSKGGKQETQYF. In DNA, the CDR3 is TGTGCCAGCAGTAAAGGAGGCAAACAAGAGACCCAGTACTTC.

This clone was recorded once. The chain uses TRBV19 and TRBJ1-1; D not certain. CDR1 and CDR2 from the germline V gene are LNHDA and SQIVND (reference sequence). V was trimmed by 1 base and J by 8 bases, leaving 11 bases between them. The CDR3 runs to 13 residues. The CDR3 DNA sequence: TGTGCCAGTAGTATAGTCCGGGCGGGGGAAGCTTTCTTT. The encoded protein is CASSIVRAGEAFF.

The chain joins TRBV7-6 to TRBJ2-3; D not certain. The germline V gene has CDR1 SGHVS and CDR2 FNYEAQ. This CDR3 has 16 amino acids. The V end was cut by 4 bases, the J end by 0 bases, with 14 bases between. CDR3 nucleotide sequence: TGTGCCAGCAGCTCTAGGACCCGTTCAAGCACAGATACGCAGTATTTT. Translation: CASSSRTRSSTDTQYF.

The rearrangement joins TRBV27 to TRBJ2-7, with a tentative D call TRBD2 (6 bases). The CDR3 is made up of 16 amino acids. Germline V lookup: CDR1 MNHEY, CDR2 SMNVEV (reference sequence). Trimming pared 6 bases from V and 6 bases from J, leaving 24 bases between. The CDR3 region is CASRLLGSGRSSEQYF. CDR3 coding DNA: TGTGCCAGCAGACTTTTGGGGTCAGGGAGGTCTAGCGAGCAGTACTTC.

The rearrangement uses TRBV4-1 and TRBJ1-5; TRBD1 might be the D (5 bases). The CDR3 sequence is 14 residues long. Germline CDR1 MGHRA, CDR2 YSYEKL. Trimming pared 1 base from V and 6 bases from J, leaving 10 bases between. The CDR3 DNA sequence: TGCGCCAGCAGCCAAGGACGGGGGAGTCAGCCCCAGCATTTT. Translating gives CASSQGRGSQPQHF.

The chain is built from TRBV25-1 and TRBJ1-1; D is ambiguous. The germline gives CDR1 MGHDK, CDR2 SYGVNS. With 6 bases removed from V and 0 bases from J, the gap between germline ends came to 14 bases. The CDR3 runs 15 residues. CDR3 sequence reads: CASRGREALNTEAFF. CDR3 nucleotide sequence: TGTGCCAGCAGGGGTAGGGAGGCGCTGAACACTGAAGCTTTCTTT.